The clone carrying this T cell receptor (beta chain) was recorded a few times. These data are taken from a study of blood T cells in healthy people across ages. A second PCR of about 7 to 12 cycles used a sample-barcoded 5' primer and a J-beta primer mix. TCRdb independently ran MiXCR on the 5' RACE reads; one entry per CDR3 protein. Seen here are roughly 1,500,000 distinct CDR3 sequences, roughly 32% observed once, and the top ten hold about 11%. The CDR3 runs to 15 residues. Germline lookup yields CDR1 MNHNS and CDR2 SASEGT. Trimming cost V 7 bases and J 1 base; bases outside gene matches: 9. The chain couples TRBV6-1 to TRBJ1-1; 7 nucleotides match TRBD1. Input material: blood. The TCR comes from a woman aged 30 to 39 in good health. The CDR3 is CASILDRYQNTEAFF. The DNA of the CDR3 is TGTGCCAGCATCCTGGACAGGTATCAGAACACTGAAGCTTTCTTT.